This T cell receptor beta chain was obtained from a study of OX40 agonist ivuxolimab in advanced cancers. Background on the study: Patients were given ivuxolimab, an antibody that agonizes OX40 (CD134). In this trial design, patients received ivuxolimab intravenously at 0.01 to 10 mg/kg every 2 weeks. Study observations and caveats: Partial responders at 0.1-3.0 mg/kg showed near-lowest clonal expansion.

As for this clone: What it binds is not known.

Produced via immunoSEQ multiplex PCR; TCRdb's table is partial and in-frame only. The sample consists of around 62,000 clones, about 79% of them appearing once. The V gene lost 4 bases and the J gene lost 11 bases, with 15 bases spanning the gap. In germline, CDR1 is MNHEY, CDR2 SMNVEV (reference sequence). The CDR3 contains 12 residues. The receptor was derived from an adult with an advanced solid tumor such as melanoma, head and neck, liver or kidney cancer. The sequencing used CD4+ or CD8+ T cells sorted from blood, collected in a trial of the OX40 agonist ivuxolimab. The chain uses TRBV27 and TRBJ2-7; D possibly corresponds to TRBD2 (6 bases). DNA of the CDR3: TGTGCCAGCAGTTCGGGGACGGGGGATAAGTACTTC. Residues: CASSSGTGDKYF.